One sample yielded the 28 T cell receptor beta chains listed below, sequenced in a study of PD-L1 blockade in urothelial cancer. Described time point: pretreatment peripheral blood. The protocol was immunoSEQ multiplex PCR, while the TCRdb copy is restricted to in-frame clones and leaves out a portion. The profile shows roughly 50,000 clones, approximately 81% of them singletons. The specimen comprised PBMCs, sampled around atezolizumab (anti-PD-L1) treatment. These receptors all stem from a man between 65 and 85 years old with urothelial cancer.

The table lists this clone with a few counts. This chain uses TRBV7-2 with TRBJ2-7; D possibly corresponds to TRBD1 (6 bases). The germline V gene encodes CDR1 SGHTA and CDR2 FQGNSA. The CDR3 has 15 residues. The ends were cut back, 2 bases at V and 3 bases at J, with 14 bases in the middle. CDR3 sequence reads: CASSLLGAQGYEQYF. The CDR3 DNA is TGTGCCAGCAGCTTACTGGGGGCGCAGGGCTACGAGCAGTACTTC.

The CDR3 DNA is TGCGCCAGCAGCGGACAGGTCACAGATACGCAGTATTTT. Its protein is CASSGQVTDTQYF. J is TRBJ2-3 and V is TRBV4-3; 7 nucleotides line up with TRBD1. The length of the CDR3 is 13 residues. V lost 5 bases and J lost 2; bases outside the gene matches: 1. Germline V lookup: CDR1 LGHNA, CDR2 YSLEER.

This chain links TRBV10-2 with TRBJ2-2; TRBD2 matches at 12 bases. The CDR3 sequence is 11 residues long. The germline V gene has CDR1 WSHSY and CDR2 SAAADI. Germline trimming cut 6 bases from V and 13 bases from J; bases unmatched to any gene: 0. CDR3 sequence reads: CASRLAGGLFF. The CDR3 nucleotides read TGCGCCAGCAGACTAGCGGGAGGGCTGTTTTTT.

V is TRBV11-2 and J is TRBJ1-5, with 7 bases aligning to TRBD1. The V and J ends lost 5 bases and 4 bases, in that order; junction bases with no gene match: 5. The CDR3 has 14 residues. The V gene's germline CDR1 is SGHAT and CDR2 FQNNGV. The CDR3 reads CASSEGTVNQPQHF. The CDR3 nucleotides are TGTGCCAGCAGCGAAGGGACAGTAAATCAGCCCCAGCATTTT.

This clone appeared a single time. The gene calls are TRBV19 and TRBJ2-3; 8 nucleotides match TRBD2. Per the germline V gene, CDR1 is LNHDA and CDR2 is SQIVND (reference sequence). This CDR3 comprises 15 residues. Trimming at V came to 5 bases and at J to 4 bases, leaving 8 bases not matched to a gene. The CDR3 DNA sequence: TGTGCCAGTAGTTCAAGCGGGGGCGAAGCAGATACGCAGTATTTT. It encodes CASSSSGGEADTQYF. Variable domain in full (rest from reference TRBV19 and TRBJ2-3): DGGITQSPKYLFRKEGQNVTLSCEQNLNHDAMYWYRQDPGQGLRLIYYSQIVNDFQKGDIAEGYSVSREKKESFPLTVTSAQKNPTAFYLCASSSSGGEADTQYFGPGTRLTVL.

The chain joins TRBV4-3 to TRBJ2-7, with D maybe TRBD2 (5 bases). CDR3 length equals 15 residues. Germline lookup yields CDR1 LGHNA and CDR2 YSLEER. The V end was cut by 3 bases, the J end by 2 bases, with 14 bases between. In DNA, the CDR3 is TGCGCCAGCAGCCATAATACTAGAGGTACCTACGAGCAGTACTTC. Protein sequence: CASSHNTRGTYEQYF.

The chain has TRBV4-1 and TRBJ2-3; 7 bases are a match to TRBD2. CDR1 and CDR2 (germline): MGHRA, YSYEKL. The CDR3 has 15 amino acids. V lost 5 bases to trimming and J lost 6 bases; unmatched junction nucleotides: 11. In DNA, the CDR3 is TGCGCCAGCAGCTCAAGGGCGGGAGCGACTGATACGCAGTATTTT. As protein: CASSSRAGATDTQYF.

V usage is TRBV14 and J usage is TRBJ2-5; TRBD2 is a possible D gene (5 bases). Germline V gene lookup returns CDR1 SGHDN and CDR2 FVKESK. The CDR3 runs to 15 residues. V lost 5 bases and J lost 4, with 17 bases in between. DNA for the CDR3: TGTGCCAGCAGCAGCGGATATTCCAGCGCAGAGACCCAGTACTTC. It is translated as CASSSGYSSAETQYF.

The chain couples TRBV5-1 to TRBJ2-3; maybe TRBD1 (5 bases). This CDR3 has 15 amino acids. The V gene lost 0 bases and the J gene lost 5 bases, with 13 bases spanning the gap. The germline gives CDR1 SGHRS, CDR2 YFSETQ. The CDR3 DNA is TGCGCCAGCAGCTTGGAAGGTCAGGGAATAGATACGCAGTATTTT. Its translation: CASSLEGQGIDTQYF.

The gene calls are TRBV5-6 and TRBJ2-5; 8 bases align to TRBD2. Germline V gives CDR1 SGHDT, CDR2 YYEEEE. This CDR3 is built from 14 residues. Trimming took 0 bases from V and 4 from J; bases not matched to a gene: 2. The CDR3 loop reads CASSLVTSGETQYF. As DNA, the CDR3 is TGTGCCAGCAGCTTGGTAACTAGCGGAGAGACCCAGTACTTC.

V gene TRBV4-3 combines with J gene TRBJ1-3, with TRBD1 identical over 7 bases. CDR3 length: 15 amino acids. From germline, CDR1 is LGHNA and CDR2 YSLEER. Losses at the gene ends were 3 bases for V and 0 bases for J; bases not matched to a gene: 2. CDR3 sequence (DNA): TGCGCCAGCAGCCATACAGGGGCCTCTGGAAACACCATATATTTT. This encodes CASSHTGASGNTIYF.

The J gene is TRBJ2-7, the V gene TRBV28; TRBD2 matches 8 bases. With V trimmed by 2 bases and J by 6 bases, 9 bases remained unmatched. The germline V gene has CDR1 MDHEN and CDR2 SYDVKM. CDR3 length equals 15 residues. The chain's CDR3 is CASSLHGTRAPEQYF. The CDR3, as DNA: TGTGCCAGCAGTTTACACGGGACTAGGGCCCCCGAGCAGTACTTC.

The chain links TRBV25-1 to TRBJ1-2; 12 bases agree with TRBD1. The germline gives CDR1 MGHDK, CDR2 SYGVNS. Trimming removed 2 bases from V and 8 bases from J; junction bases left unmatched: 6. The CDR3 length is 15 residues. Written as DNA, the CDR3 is TGTGCCAGCAGTGAAGCTGGGACAGGGGGCCGGGGCTACACCTTC. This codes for CASSEAGTGGRGYTF.

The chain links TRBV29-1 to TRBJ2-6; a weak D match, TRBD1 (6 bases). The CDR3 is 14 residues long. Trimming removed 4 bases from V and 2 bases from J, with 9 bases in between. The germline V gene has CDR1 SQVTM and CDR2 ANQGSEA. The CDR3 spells CSVAEGAGANVLTF. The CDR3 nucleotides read TGCAGCGTTGCCGAGGGGGCTGGGGCCAACGTCCTGACTTTC.

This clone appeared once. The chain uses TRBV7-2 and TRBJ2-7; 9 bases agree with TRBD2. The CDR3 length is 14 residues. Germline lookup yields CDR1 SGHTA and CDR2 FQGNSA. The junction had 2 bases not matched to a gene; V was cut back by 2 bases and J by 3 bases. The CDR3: CASSLRAGGYEQYF. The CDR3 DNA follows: TGTGCCAGCAGCTTAAGAGCGGGGGGCTACGAGCAGTACTTC.

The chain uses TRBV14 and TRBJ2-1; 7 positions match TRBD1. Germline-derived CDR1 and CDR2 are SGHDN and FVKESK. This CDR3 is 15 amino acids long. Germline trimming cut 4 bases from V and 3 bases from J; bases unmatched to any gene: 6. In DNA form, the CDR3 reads TGTGCCAGCAGCCTCAGACAGGGTTTCTACAATGAGCAGTTCTTC. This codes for CASSLRQGFYNEQFF. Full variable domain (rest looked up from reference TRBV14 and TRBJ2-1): EAGVTQFPSHSVIEKGQTVTLRCDPISGHDNLYWYRRVMGKEIKFLLHFVKESKQDESGMPNNRFLAERTGGTYSTLKVQPAELEDSGVYFCASSLRQGFYNEQFFGPGTRLTVL.

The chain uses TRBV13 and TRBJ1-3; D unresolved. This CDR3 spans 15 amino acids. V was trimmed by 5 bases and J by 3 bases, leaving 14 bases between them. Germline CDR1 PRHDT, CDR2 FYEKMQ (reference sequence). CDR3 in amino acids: CASSPRSGFGNTIYF. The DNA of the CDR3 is TGTGCCAGCAGCCCCCGGTCCGGGTTTGGAAACACCATATATTTT.

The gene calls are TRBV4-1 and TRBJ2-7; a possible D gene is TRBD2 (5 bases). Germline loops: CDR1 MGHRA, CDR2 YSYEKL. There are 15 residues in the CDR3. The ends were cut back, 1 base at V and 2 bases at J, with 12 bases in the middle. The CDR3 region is CASSQVAEGPYEQYF. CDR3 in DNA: TGCGCCAGCAGCCAAGTCGCAGAGGGCCCCTACGAGCAGTACTTC.

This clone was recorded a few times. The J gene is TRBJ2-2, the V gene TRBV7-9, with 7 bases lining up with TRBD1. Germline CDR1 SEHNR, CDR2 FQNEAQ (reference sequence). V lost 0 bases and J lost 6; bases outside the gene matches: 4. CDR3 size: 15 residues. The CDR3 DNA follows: TGTGCCAGCAGCTTAGCTGGGCAGGGGGCCGGGGAGCTGTTTTTT. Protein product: CASSLAGQGAGELFF.

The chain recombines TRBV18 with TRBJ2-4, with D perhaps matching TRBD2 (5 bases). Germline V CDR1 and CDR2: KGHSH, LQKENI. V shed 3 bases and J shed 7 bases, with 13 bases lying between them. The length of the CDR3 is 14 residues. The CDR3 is CASSPTGDSNIQYF. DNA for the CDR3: TGTGCCAGCTCACCCACCGGGGATTCGAACATTCAGTACTTC.

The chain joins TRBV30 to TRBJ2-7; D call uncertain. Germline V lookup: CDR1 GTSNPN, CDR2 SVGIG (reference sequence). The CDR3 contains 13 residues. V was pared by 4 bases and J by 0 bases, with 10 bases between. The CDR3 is CAWKEPGSYEQYF. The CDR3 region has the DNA TGTGCCTGGAAGGAGCCGGGCTCCTACGAGCAGTACTTC.

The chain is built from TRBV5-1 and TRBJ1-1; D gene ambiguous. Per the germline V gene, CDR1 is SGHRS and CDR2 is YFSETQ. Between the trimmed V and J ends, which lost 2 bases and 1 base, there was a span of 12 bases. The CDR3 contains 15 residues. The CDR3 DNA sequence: TGCGCCAGCAGCTTAGCCCTAAGAGGGAACACTGAAGCTTTCTTT. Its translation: CASSLALRGNTEAFF.

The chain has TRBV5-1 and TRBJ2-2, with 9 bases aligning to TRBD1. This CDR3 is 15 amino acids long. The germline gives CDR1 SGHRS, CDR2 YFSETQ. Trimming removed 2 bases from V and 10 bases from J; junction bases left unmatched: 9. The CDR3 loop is CASSFRTGDLMELFF. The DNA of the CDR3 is TGCGCCAGCAGCTTTCGGACAGGGGACCTCATGGAGCTGTTTTTT.

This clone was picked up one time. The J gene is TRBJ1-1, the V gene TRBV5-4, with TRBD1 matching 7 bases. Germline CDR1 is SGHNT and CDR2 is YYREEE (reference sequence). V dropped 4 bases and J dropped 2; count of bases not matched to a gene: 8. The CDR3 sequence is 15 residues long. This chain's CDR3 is CASSRQGGVNTEAFF. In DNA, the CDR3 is TGTGCCAGCAGCCGGCAGGGGGGAGTTAACACTGAAGCTTTCTTT.

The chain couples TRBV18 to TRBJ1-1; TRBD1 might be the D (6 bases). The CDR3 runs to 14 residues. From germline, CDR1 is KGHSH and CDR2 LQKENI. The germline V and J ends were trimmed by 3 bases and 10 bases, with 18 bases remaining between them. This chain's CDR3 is CASSPSTGAEPAFF. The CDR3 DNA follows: TGTGCCAGCTCACCCTCGACAGGAGCGGAGCCAGCTTTCTTT.

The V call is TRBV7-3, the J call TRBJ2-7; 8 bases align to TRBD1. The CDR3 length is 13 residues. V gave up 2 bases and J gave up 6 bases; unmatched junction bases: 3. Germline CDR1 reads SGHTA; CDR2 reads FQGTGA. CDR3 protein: CASSLVDRAEQYF. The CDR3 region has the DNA TGTGCCAGCAGCTTAGTGGACAGGGCCGAGCAGTACTTC. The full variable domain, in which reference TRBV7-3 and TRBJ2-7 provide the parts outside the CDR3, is GAGVSQTPSNKVTEKGKYVELRCDPISGHTALYWYRQSLGQGPEFLIYFQGTGAADDSGLPNDRFFAVRPEGSVSTLKIQRTERGDSAVYLCASSLVDRAEQYFGPGTRLTVT.

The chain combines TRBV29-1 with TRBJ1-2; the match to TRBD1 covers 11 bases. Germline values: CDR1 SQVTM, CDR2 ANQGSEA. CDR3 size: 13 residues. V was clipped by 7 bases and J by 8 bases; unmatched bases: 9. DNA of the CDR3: TGCAGCGGGGGGACAGGGGGGATAGGGGGCTACACCTTC. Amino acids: CSGGTGGIGGYTF.

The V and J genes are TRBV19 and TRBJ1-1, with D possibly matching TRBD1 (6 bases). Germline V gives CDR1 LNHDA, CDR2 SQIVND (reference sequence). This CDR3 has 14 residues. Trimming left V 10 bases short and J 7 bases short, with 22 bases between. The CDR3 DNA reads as TGTGCCACCCTAGGGAGGGGGGGGGCAAGTGAAGCTTTCTTT. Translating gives CATLGRGGASEAFF.